This entry is about one T cell receptor (beta chain). These data belong to a study of blood T cell repertoires in COVID-19. The V and J ends lost 6 bases and 4 bases, in that order; junction bases with no gene match: 2. The germline V gene has CDR1 LGHNA and CDR2 YSLEER. The CDR3 has 15 residues. Sequencing used immunoSEQ multiplex PCR; TCRdb keeps in-frame clones, though not all of them. The sample contains about 190,000 clones, less than 80% of which appear only once. The chain is built from TRBV4-3 and TRBJ2-2; the match to TRBD2 covers 13 bases. The sequenced material came from peripheral blood. The TCR originated in a man over 45 who had recovered from COVID-19. CDR3 bases: TGCGCCAGCAGGCGGACTAGCGGGGGCACCGGGGAGCTGTTTTTT. The encoded protein is CASRRTSGGTGELFF.